Reported below is one T cell receptor (beta chain). This sample was taken from a study of control samples from healthy donors and cancer patients. CDR3 length: 14 amino acids. V lost 3 bases and J 1 base, leaving 9 bases between the germline ends. CDR1 is LNHNV, CDR2 YYDKDF, per germline (reference sequence). The table came from immunoSEQ multiplex PCR; TCRdb's copy has only in-frame clones and leaves some out. In the table there are fewer than 30,000 clones, 85% to 90% of which are singletons. Sequencing was done on a sample of PBMCs. The chain links TRBV15 to TRBJ2-5; D possibly corresponds to TRBD1 (6 bases). The receptor was derived from a woman between 40 and 55 years old with lung cancer. CDR3 coding DNA: TGTGCCACCAGCAGCGGACAGTCCCAAGAGACCCAGTACTTC. As protein: CATSSGQSQETQYF.